The next 6 T cell receptor beta chains were all read from a single sample in a study of Graves' ophthalmopathy and Graves' hyperthyroidism listed by TCRdb under 2018. The data were produced on an Illumina HiSeq 2000. For repertoire sequencing, the TCR beta CDR3 regions were amplified from RNA transcripts. A first-round RT-PCR used HTBI primers with the Qiagen OneStep RT-PCR kit, followed by a second-round multiplex PCR, size selection and purification. TCRdb cleaned the public reads at Q25 with fastp, built clones with MiXCR and kept in-frame beta chains. Each entry merges the rows of one CDR3 protein and shows their most common DNA and genes. Counted in this sample were approximately 540,000 distinct CDR3 sequences; approximately 35% of them appeared once. About 4.2% of the sample is held by the ten biggest clonotypes. Sequencing was performed on peripheral blood or thyroid tissue (not recorded which). The receptors come from an adult man with Graves' hyperthyroidism.

This rearrangement joins TRBV29-1 to TRBJ1-2; 8 bases line up with TRBD1. With V trimmed by 8 bases and J by 7 bases, 9 bases remained unmatched. CDR1 and CDR2 from the germline V gene are SQVTM and ANQGSEA. The CDR3 is made up of 12 amino acids. Written as DNA, the CDR3 is TGCAGCAGTCCTCAGGGGGCTGCTGGCTACACCTTC. Encoded protein: CSSPQGAAGYTF.

This clonotype was counted between two and nine times. This sequence joins TRBV20-1 and TRBJ2-5; D is perhaps TRBD1 (5 bases). CDR1 and CDR2 from the germline V gene are DFQATT and SNEGSKA (reference sequence). Trimming took 6 bases from V and 2 from J, leaving 7 bases between them. This CDR3 has 11 residues. The CDR3 nucleotides are TGCAGTGCCGACAGTCAAGAGACCCAGTACTTC. This codes for CSADSQETQYF.

V and J are TRBV29-1 and TRBJ1-2; TRBD1 agrees at 12 bases. The V gene's germline CDR1 is SQVTM and CDR2 ANQGSEA. The junction had 8 bases not matched to a gene; V was cut back by 6 bases and J by 6 bases. The CDR3 contains 14 residues. This chain's CDR3 is CSVGGTGGVDGYTF. DNA of the CDR3: TGCAGCGTCGGAGGGACAGGGGGCGTGGATGGCTACACCTTC. Together with reference TRBV29-1 and TRBJ1-2, the CDR3 gives the full variable domain: SAVISQKPSRDICQRGTSLTIQCQVDSQVTMMFWYRQQPGQSLTLIATANQGSEATYESGFVIDKFPISRPNLTFSTLTVSNMSPEDSSIYLCSVGGTGGVDGYTFGSGTRLTVV.

Ten or more counts support this clonotype. The junction and the germline gene differ at one end; a read error may be behind it. The J gene is TRBJ1-1, the V gene TRBV4-1, with a tentative D call TRBD1 (5 bases). Germline loops: CDR1 MGHRA, CDR2 YSYEKL. The CDR3 loop spans 13 amino acids. The CDR3 is CASSPSGNPEAFF. The CDR3 region has the DNA TGCGCCAGCAGCCCGTCAGGGAACCCTGAAGCTTTCTTT.

As concerns this clonotype: The junction shows a germline mismatch at one end, possibly a read error. The chain links TRBV29-1 to TRBJ1-1; TRBD1 might be the D (6 bases). This CDR3 region has 11 residues. The germline V gene has CDR1 SQVTM and CDR2 ANQGSEA. The CDR3 reads CSESRGASMDF. As DNA, the CDR3 is TGCAGCGAGTCAAGGGGGGCGTCTATGGACTTT. Full variable domain (missing parts from reference TRBV29-1 and TRBJ1-1): SAVISQKPSRDICQRGTSLTIQCQVDSQVTMMFWYRQQPGQSLTLIATANQGSEATYESGFVIDKFPISRPNLTFSTLTVSNMSPEDSSIYLCSESRGASMDFGQGTRLTVV.

V is TRBV9 and J is TRBJ2-3; 7 bases match TRBD2. V was clipped by 0 bases and J by 1 base; unmatched bases: 5. The germline gives CDR1 SGDLS, CDR2 YYNGEE. The CDR3 totals 16 residues. The CDR3 bases are TGTGCCAGCAGCGTAGGCCAGCGGGGACGCACAGATACGCAGTATTTT. Translation: CASSVGQRGRTDTQYF.